This T cell receptor (beta chain) was identified in a study of T cells after posttransplantation cyclophosphamide. Repertoires were generated with immunoSEQ multiplex PCR, while TCRdb's copy carries only in-frame clones and drops some. Among 2,500 to 3,500 clones listed, around 62% were seen once. Comments on this clone: Antigen: not known. Mismatch with germline at one junction end may stem from a read error. The same CDR3 is also encoded by other DNA sequences in this sample.

The CDR3 is 18 amino acids. In germline, CDR1 is MGHRA, CDR2 YSYEKL. Findings and limits, study-wide: Later blood repertoires were often dominated by clones from the donor CD8+ memory compartment. Recipient CMV seropositivity and CMV reactivation strongly tracked TRB clonality.

Treatment was busulfan-fludarabine conditioning, a marrow graft, and cyclophosphamide on days +3 and +4. This specimen was PBMCs, taken 30 days after allogeneic stem cell transplant with posttransplant cyclophosphamide. This TCR was sampled from a male patient in his sixties or seventies who received an allogeneic stem cell transplant from a related donor and was CMV-positive. A share of the T cells may be of graft donor origin. This chain links TRBV4-1 with TRBJ1-4, with D possibly matching TRBD1 (5 bases). The CDR3 DNA is TGCGCCAGCAGCCGGAAGGGACTGACAAGAGCAACTAATGAAAAACTGTTTTTC. This codes for CASSRKGLTRATNEKLFF.